This TCR beta chain was found in a study of T cells expressing NK-cell markers. Germline V CDR1 and CDR2: DFQATT, SNEGSKA (reference sequence). The CDR3 totals 13 residues. TCRdb reprocessed the 5' RACE reads and stores each CDR3 protein as one record, lacking DNA. This sample's clone table lists about 550,000 distinct CDR3 sequences. The origin of this receptor is a man younger than 35 in good health. The chain carries TRBV20-1 and TRBJ1-6; TCRdb's D call of TRBD1 is untestable without DNA. The sequenced sample consisted of blood T cells: a sorted CD56 or NKG2C T cell subset, CD4+ or CD8+ T cells, or bulk PBMC T cells (not recorded which). This CDR3 is CSADGGGDSPLHF.